The present entry profiles one TCR beta chain with its context. The PCR was carried out with 60 Vbeta primers and 13 Jbeta primers. The method was immunoSEQ multiplex PCR; TCRdb's version includes in-frame clones alone and lacks a portion of them. The data show about 150,000 clones, roughly four fifths seen once. The CDR3 runs 15 residues. Germline assignment: CDR1 LNHDA and CDR2 SQIVND (reference sequence). V shed 6 bases and J 1 base; nucleotides not matched to a gene: 9. This entry is derived from a study of cytomegalovirus exposure and HLA in healthy donors. This clonotype originated in a man younger than 40 in good health and CMV-seronegative. Input material: PBMCs. The chain recombines TRBV19 with TRBJ2-7; 7 bases align to TRBD1. The CDR3 here is CASRRDREGSYEQYF. For the CDR3, the DNA is TGTGCCAGTAGGCGAGACAGGGAAGGTTCCTACGAGCAGTACTTC.